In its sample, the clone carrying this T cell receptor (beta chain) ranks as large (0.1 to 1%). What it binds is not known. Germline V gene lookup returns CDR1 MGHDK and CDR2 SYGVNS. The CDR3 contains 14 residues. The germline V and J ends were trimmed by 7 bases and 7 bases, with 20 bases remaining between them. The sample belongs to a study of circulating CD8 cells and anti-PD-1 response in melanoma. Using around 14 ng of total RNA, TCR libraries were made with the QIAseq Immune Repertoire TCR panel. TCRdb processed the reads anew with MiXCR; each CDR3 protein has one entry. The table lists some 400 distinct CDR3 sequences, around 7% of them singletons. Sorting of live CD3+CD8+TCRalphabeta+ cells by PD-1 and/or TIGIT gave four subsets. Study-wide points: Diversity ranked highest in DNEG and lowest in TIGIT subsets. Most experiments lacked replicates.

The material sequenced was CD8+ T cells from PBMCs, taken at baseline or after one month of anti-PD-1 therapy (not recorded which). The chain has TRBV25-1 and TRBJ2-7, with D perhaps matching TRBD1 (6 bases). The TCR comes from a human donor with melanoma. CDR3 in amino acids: CASTTPQGLGEQYF. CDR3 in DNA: TGTGCCAGCACCACGCCACAGGGATTAGGAGAGCAGTACTTC.